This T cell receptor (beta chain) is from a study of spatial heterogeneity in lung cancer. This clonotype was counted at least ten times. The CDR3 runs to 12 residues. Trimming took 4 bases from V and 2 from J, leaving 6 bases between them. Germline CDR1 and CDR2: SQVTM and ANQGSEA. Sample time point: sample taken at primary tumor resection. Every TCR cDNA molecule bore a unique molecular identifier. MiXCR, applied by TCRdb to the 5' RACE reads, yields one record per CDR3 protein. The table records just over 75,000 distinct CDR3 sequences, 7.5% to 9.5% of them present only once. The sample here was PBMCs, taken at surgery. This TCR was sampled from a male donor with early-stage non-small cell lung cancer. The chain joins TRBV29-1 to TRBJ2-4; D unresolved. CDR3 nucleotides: TGCAGCGTTGGGGCTACCAAAAACATTCAGTACTTC. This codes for CSVGATKNIQYF.